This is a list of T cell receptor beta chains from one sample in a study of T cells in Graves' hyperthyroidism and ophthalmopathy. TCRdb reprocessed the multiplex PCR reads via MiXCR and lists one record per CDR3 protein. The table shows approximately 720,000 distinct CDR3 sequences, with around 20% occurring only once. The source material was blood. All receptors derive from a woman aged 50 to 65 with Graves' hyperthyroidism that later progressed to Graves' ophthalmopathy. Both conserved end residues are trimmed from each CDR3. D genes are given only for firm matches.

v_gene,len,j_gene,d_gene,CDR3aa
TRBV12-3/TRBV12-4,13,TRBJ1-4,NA,ASSPNGIIDEKLF
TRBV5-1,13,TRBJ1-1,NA,ASSETGMMNTEAF
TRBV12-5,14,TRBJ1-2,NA,ASGPSNRVVNYGYT
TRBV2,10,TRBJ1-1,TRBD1,ASGQVNTEAF
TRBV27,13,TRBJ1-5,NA,ASRTSGGTAQPQH
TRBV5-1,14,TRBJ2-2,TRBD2,ASSTLAGPTTGELF
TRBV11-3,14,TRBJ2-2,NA,ASSLVGASNTGELF
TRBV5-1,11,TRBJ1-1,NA,ASSGGLNTEAF
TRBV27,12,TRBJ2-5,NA,ASRKPGEQETQY
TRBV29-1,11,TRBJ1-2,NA,SVSRDNRYGYT
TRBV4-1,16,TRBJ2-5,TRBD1,ASSQDTDRGGIQETQY
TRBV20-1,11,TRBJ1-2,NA,SALRDRAYGYT
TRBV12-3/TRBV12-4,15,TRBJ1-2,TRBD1,ASTRRTRTGGSGGYT
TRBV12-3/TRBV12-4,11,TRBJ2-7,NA,ASSLGHVYEQY
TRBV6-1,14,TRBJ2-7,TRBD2,ASSQFRGEKFYEQY
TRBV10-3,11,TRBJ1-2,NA,AISDTTNYGYT
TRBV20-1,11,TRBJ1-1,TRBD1,SAPSTGTTEAF
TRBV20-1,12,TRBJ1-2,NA,SALGRGFLYGYT
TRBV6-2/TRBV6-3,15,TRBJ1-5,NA,ASSYSRQMNSNQPQH
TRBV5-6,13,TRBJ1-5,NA,ASSLGTEPFRPQH
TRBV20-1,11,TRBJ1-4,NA,SASYGNTEKLF
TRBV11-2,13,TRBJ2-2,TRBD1,ASSSGQANTGELF
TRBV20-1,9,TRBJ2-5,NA,SASPEETQY